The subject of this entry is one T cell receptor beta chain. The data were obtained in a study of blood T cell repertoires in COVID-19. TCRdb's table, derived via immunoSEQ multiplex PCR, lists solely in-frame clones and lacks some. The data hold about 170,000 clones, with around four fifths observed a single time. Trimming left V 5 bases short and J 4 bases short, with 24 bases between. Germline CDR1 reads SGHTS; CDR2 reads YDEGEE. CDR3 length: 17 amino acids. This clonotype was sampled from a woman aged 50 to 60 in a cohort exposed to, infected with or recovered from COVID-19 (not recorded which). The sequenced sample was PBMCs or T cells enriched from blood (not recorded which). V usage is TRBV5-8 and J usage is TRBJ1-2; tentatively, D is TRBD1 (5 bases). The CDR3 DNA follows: TGTGCCAGCAGTCGTACCCTCCTTTGGGGGGTTTTCTATGGCTACACCTTC. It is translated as CASSRTLLWGVFYGYTF.